Below are 30 T cell receptor beta chains sequenced from a single sample in a study. TCRdb independently ran MiXCR on the RT-PCR reads; one entry per CDR3 protein. The repertoire consists of about 680,000 distinct CDR3 sequences, with 14% occurring once and the leading ten covering roughly 4%. Input material: memory CD4+ T cells from blood. Receptors originate from a female donor in good health, serving as a healthy control.

The genes are TRBV20-1 and TRBJ2-7, with D possibly TRBD2 on 6 matching bases. The CDR3 is 14 amino acids. CDR1 and CDR2 from the germline V gene are DFQATT and SNEGSKA (reference sequence). The ends were cut back, 0 bases at V and 4 bases at J, with 13 bases in the middle. Here the CDR3 DNA reads TGCAGTGCTAGAGATCGGAGGGGCCAGTACGAGCAGTACTTC. This translates into CSARDRRGQYEQYF.

The chain joins TRBV7-3 to TRBJ2-1, with D hard to call. The CDR3 loop spans 13 amino acids. Trimming took 4 bases from V and 2 from J, leaving 6 bases between them. Germline CDR1 SGHTA, CDR2 FQGTGA. The CDR3 DNA reads as TGTGCCAGCAGCTCCACAGCCTACAATGAGCAGTTCTTC. This codes for CASSSTAYNEQFF.

In its sample, this clonotype was seen a few times. The J gene is TRBJ1-5, the V gene TRBV7-2; D is ambiguous. The CDR3 sequence is 14 residues long. Per the germline V gene, CDR1 is SGHTA and CDR2 is FQGNSA. V lost 3 bases to trimming and J lost 1 base, with 7 bases between them. CDR3 nucleotide sequence: TGTGCCAGCAGCTTTGACGCGAGCAATCAGCCCCAGCATTTT. It specifies CASSFDASNQPQHF.

The chain carries TRBV5-8 and TRBJ1-1; the D gene is possibly TRBD1 (5 bases). The germline CDR1 and CDR2 sequences are SGHTS and YDEGEE. The CDR3 loop spans 13 amino acids. Trimming took off 3 bases at V and 3 bases at J, with 9 bases between the two ends. CDR3 DNA: TGTGCCAGCAGCTCGGAGGGGTACACTGAAGCTTTCTTT. Residues: CASSSEGYTEAFF.

The genes are TRBV20-1 and TRBJ2-5; the match to TRBD1 covers 7 bases. This CDR3 is 13 amino acids long. Trimming at V came to 5 bases and at J to 0 bases, leaving 3 bases not matched to a gene. Germline values: CDR1 DFQATT, CDR2 SNEGSKA (reference sequence). CDR3 sequence reads: CSAVGTDQETQYF. Written as DNA, the CDR3 is TGCAGTGCTGTTGGGACAGACCAAGAGACCCAGTACTTC.

This clonotype was observed a handful of times. The chain has TRBV7-2 and TRBJ2-7, with D perhaps TRBD2 (5 bases). V lost 4 bases and J lost 3, with 10 bases in between. This CDR3 contains 13 residues. In germline, CDR1 is SGHTA, CDR2 FQGNSA. CDR3 in amino acids: CASSSRAGYEQYF. As DNA, the CDR3 is TGTGCCAGCAGCTCCCGGGCGGGCTACGAGCAGTACTTC.

This clonotype was detected a few times. Here the CDR3 DNA reads TGTGCCAGCAGCCAAGGTGGGGCGGAGGTCACTGAAGCTTTCTTT. Protein: CASSQGGAEVTEAFF. This chain joins TRBV4-2 and TRBJ1-1, with D perhaps matching TRBD1 (5 bases). Trimming left V 1 base short and J 4 bases short, with 13 bases between. Germline CDR1 reads LGHNA; CDR2 reads YNFKEQ. The CDR3 contains 15 residues.

This clonotype was found many times. The V gene is TRBV5-1, the J gene TRBJ2-1, with TRBD2 identical over 7 bases. J lost 2 bases, V lost 4 bases, and 6 bases had no gene match. Per the germline V gene, CDR1 is SGHRS and CDR2 is YFSETQ. The CDR3 is made up of 15 amino acids. CDR3 sequence: CASSMDGTTYNEQFF. CDR3 coding DNA: TGCGCCAGCAGCATGGACGGGACTACCTACAATGAGCAGTTCTTC.

This clonotype was counted at least ten times. The chain carries TRBV12-3 or TRBV12-4 and TRBJ2-1, with TRBD2 matching 8 bases. Trimming at V came to 3 bases and at J to 5 bases, leaving 24 bases not matched to a gene. The CDR3 has 21 residues. CDR3 protein: CASSFAVFGTRGSADDNEQFF. The CDR3 DNA is TGTGCCAGCAGTTTTGCGGTTTTTGGGACTAGAGGTAGTGCAGATGACAATGAGCAGTTCTTC.

The chain joins TRBV15 to TRBJ2-2; D is possibly TRBD1 (5 bases). This CDR3 is built from 14 residues. Trimming cost V 0 bases and J 4 bases, with 6 bases left between them. Germline CDR1 reads LNHNV; CDR2 reads YYDKDF (reference sequence). The CDR3 sequence: CATSRDTGTGELFF. The CDR3 DNA sequence: TGTGCCACCAGCAGAGATACAGGCACCGGGGAGCTGTTTTTT.

This rearrangement joins TRBV6-2 or TRBV6-3 to TRBJ1-1; 8 bases agree with TRBD1. This CDR3 has 13 amino acids. Germline CDR1 MNHEY, CDR2 SVGEGT. The junction had 3 bases not matched to a gene; V was cut back by 4 bases and J by 5 bases. The CDR3 DNA sequence: TGTGCCAGCAGTTCGAACAGGGGGACTGAAGCTTTCTTT. It translates to CASSSNRGTEAFF.

The chain combines TRBV7-2 with TRBJ2-5; 11 bases are a match to TRBD2. CDR3 length: 16 residues. CDR1 and CDR2 (germline): SGHTA, FQGNSA. Losses at the gene ends were 5 bases for V and 5 bases for J; bases not matched to a gene: 10. CDR3 residues: CASSPGVAGGRETQYF. The CDR3 DNA is TGTGCCAGCAGCCCAGGGGTAGCGGGAGGGCGCGAGACCCAGTACTTC.

This chain uses TRBV24-1 with TRBJ1-5, with 7 nucleotides matching TRBD1. V lost 7 bases, J lost 5 bases, and 7 bases stayed unmatched. Germline-derived CDR1 and CDR2 are KGHDR and SFDVKD. This CDR3 spans 14 amino acids. The CDR3 sequence: CATSLTGTHQPQHF. The DNA of the CDR3 is TGTGCCACCAGCCTGACAGGGACTCATCAGCCCCAGCATTTT.

This clonotype was counted only a few times. V usage is TRBV6-2 or TRBV6-3 and J usage is TRBJ2-7; D remains ambiguous. The CDR3 runs to 13 residues. CDR1 is MNHEY and CDR2 is SVGEGT in the germline V gene. Deletions cut 5 bases from V and 3 bases from J, with 11 bases between. The CDR3 protein is CASSKQPNYEQYF. The CDR3 DNA follows: TGTGCCAGCAGTAAACAGCCTAACTACGAGCAGTACTTC.

The chain combines TRBV29-1 with TRBJ2-1, with 8 nucleotides matching TRBD1. After removal of 7 bases from V and 8 bases from J, the junction contained 10 bases not matched to a gene. Germline values: CDR1 SQVTM, CDR2 ANQGSEA. The CDR3 length is 13 residues. The CDR3 nucleotides are TGCAGCGCGTCAGGCAGGGGGCTCGATGAGCAGTTCTTC. It codes for CSASGRGLDEQFF.

This clonotype was seen a few times. The chain has TRBV6-2 or TRBV6-3 and TRBJ2-1; 7 nucleotides match TRBD1. CDR3 length: 12 residues. Germline V CDR1 and CDR2: MNHEY, SVGEGT. V was pared by 0 bases and J by 14 bases, with 4 bases of the junction left unmatched. The CDR3 nucleotides are TGTGCCAGCAGTTACTCGACAGGGCGGGAGTTCTTC. Its protein product is CASSYSTGREFF.

The rearrangement links TRBV20-1 to TRBJ1-2, with D tentatively TRBD1 (5 bases). The germline V and J ends were trimmed by 4 bases and 4 bases, with 16 bases remaining between them. Germline lookup yields CDR1 DFQATT and CDR2 SNEGSKA (reference sequence). This CDR3 spans 14 amino acids. DNA of the CDR3: TGCAGTGCTACCGACGGGACCGGAACCTATGGCTACACCTTC. It encodes CSATDGTGTYGYTF.

The V gene is TRBV7-3, the J gene TRBJ2-3; 8 bases are a match to TRBD2. After removal of 1 base from V and 4 bases from J, the junction contained 4 bases not matched to a gene. The CDR3 has 15 amino acids. Per germline, CDR1 SGHTA and CDR2 FQGTGA. CDR3 nucleotide sequence: TGTGCCAGCAGCTTAAGGACTAGCTCCTCAGATACGCAGTATTTT. Translation gives CASSLRTSSSDTQYF.

This clonotype came up a few times. V is TRBV6-5 and J is TRBJ2-1; D is possibly TRBD1 or TRBD2 (5 bases each). The germline gives CDR1 MNHEY, CDR2 SVGAGI. The CDR3 runs 14 residues. The V end lost 0 bases, the J end lost 8 bases, and 11 bases lay between the germline ends. The CDR3 spells CASSYSRDADEQFF. Here the CDR3 DNA reads TGTGCCAGCAGTTACTCCCGGGACGCCGATGAGCAGTTCTTC.

This clonotype was counted between two and nine times. The V call is TRBV7-2, the J call TRBJ2-1; 7 bases fit TRBD1. The CDR3 extends over 15 amino acids. The germline CDR1 and CDR2 sequences are SGHTA and FQGNSA. Trimming cost V 3 bases and J 5 bases; bases outside gene matches: 7. CDR3 sequence reads: CASSFRPQGDNEQFF. The CDR3 DNA follows: TGTGCCAGCAGCTTTCGACCCCAGGGGGACAATGAGCAGTTCTTC. Full variable domain (remainder filled in from reference TRBV7-2 and TRBJ2-1): GAGVSQSPSNKVTEKGKDVELRCDPISGHTALYWYRQSLGQGLEFLIYFQGNSAPDKSGLPSDRFSAERTGGSVSTLTIQRTQQEDSAVYLCASSFRPQGDNEQFFGPGTRLTVL.

The rearrangement uses TRBV4-1 and TRBJ1-5; 10 bases map to TRBD1. V dropped 4 bases and J dropped 4; count of bases not matched to a gene: 4. Germline assignment: CDR1 MGHRA and CDR2 YSYEKL. The CDR3 length is 15 residues. In nucleotides, the CDR3 is TGCGCCAGCAGCCGAGAGGACAGGGGGAATCAGCCCCAGCATTTT. Its protein is CASSREDRGNQPQHF.

This clonotype was seen a handful of times. The CDR3 here is CASSASTGDYTF. CDR3 DNA: TGTGCCAGCAGCGCATCTACAGGGGACTACACCTTC. The V gene is TRBV9, the J gene TRBJ1-2; 7 nucleotides agree with TRBD1. V dropped 3 bases and J dropped 10; count of bases not matched to a gene: 6. Looked up from germline, CDR1 is SGDLS and CDR2 is YYNGEE. There are 12 residues in the CDR3.

This chain links TRBV7-2 with TRBJ2-4; 14 nucleotides agree with TRBD2. Germline lookup yields CDR1 SGHTA and CDR2 FQGNSA. Trimming took 5 bases from V and 2 from J; bases not matched to a gene: 5. The CDR3 totals 17 residues. CDR3 in amino acids: CASSPGLAGDPKNIQYF. The CDR3 nucleotides read TGTGCCAGCAGCCCGGGACTAGCGGGAGACCCCAAAAACATTCAGTACTTC. The full variable domain, its missing parts supplied by reference TRBV7-2 and TRBJ2-4, is GAGVSQSPSNKVTEKGKDVELRCDPISGHTALYWYRQSLGQGLEFLIYFQGNSAPDKSGLPSDRFSAERTGGSVSTLTIQRTQQEDSAVYLCASSPGLAGDPKNIQYFGAGTRLSVL.

This clonotype showed up just a few times. This chain joins TRBV9 and TRBJ1-2; 7 bases align to TRBD1. CDR1 is SGDLS, CDR2 YYNGEE, per germline. The CDR3 contains 13 residues. Losses at the gene ends were 4 bases for V and 8 bases for J; bases not matched to a gene: 8. The CDR3 DNA sequence: TGTGCCAGCAGCTCCGGGACAGACCTAGGCTACACCTTC. It codes for CASSSGTDLGYTF.

In this sample, this clonotype turned up a few times. The V and J genes are TRBV18 and TRBJ1-1; a weak D match, TRBD1 (5 bases). The ends were cut back, 0 bases at V and 4 bases at J, with 12 bases in the middle. Germline V gene data show CDR1 as KGHSH and CDR2 as LQKENI. CDR3 length: 15 residues. DNA of the CDR3: TGTGCCAGCTCACCACCAGTAAGCAGGGCCACTGAAGCTTTCTTT. It yields the protein CASSPPVSRATEAFF.

Only a few counts were recorded for this clonotype. This rearrangement joins TRBV20-1 to TRBJ2-7, with 12 bases lining up with TRBD2. The CDR3 loop spans 15 amino acids. Germline V gives CDR1 DFQATT, CDR2 SNEGSKA (reference sequence). The trim removed 4 bases at V and 0 bases at J, leaving 4 bases unmatched. CDR3: CSATSGREASYEQYF. For the CDR3, the DNA is TGCAGTGCTACTAGCGGGAGGGAAGCCTCCTACGAGCAGTACTTC.

This clonotype has just a few counts. This chain links TRBV30 with TRBJ1-2; unclear D gene. V was clipped by 4 bases and J by 5 bases, with 8 bases between them. This CDR3 has 11 residues. Germline-derived CDR1 and CDR2 are GTSNPN and SVGIG (reference sequence). CDR3: CAWMVNYGYTF. DNA for the CDR3: TGTGCCTGGATGGTGAATTATGGCTACACCTTC.

The V gene is TRBV6-1, the J gene TRBJ2-1, with TRBD1 identical over 7 bases. The J segment lost 4 bases and the V segment lost 7 bases, leaving 10 bases of the junction unmatched. CDR1 and CDR2 from the germline V gene are MNHNS and SASEGT. This CDR3 is 15 amino acids long. The CDR3: CASNRDRVAYNEQFF. CDR3 nucleotides: TGTGCCAGCAACCGAGACAGGGTTGCTTACAATGAGCAGTTCTTC.

The CDR3 nucleotides read TGTGCCAGCAGCTTGGCCCTGGGCCTTAATCAGCCCCAGCATTTT. Translation gives CASSLALGLNQPQHF. The chain employs TRBV5-6 and TRBJ1-5; D is undetermined. Trimming stripped 0 bases from V and 4 bases from J, with 11 bases between. Per germline, CDR1 SGHDT and CDR2 YYEEEE. CDR3 length: 15 residues.

In its sample, this clonotype was seen many times. The chain links TRBV7-2 to TRBJ1-2; D remains ambiguous. Germline lookup yields CDR1 SGHTA and CDR2 FQGNSA. The V gene lost 1 base and the J gene lost 7 bases, with 10 bases spanning the gap. This CDR3 region has 13 residues. This chain's CDR3 is CASSLVFSGGYTF. The CDR3 DNA follows: TGTGCCAGCAGCTTAGTCTTCAGCGGTGGCTACACCTTC.